Listed here are 2 T cell receptor beta chains from one sample, sequenced in a study of beta chain features in type 1 diabetes. Since all of the isolated RNA was reverse transcribed, expressed TCRB transcripts were what got sequenced. The table came from immunoSEQ multiplex PCR; TCRdb's copy has only in-frame clones and leaves some out. The sample lists roughly 300,000 clones, approximately 8% occurring once. The sequenced material came from central memory CD4+ T cells from blood. The source of these receptors is a woman aged 18-29 years in good health.

The CDR3 spells CASSGLTGLRGYTF. DNA of the CDR3: TGTGCCAGCAGTGGACTCACAGGGCTTCGCGGCTACACCTTC. This chain joins TRBV2 and TRBJ1-2, with TRBD1 as a possible D gene (6 bases). Germline CDR1 is SNHLY and CDR2 is FYNNEI. V was pared by 4 bases and J by 8 bases, with 17 bases between. The CDR3 totals 14 residues.

This clone showed up just a few times. The V call is TRBV28, the J call TRBJ2-1, with a tentative D call TRBD2 (6 bases). From germline, CDR1 is MDHEN and CDR2 SYDVKM. The V and J ends lost 4 bases and 0 bases respectively, with 7 bases between them. This CDR3 spans 14 amino acids. The CDR3 coding sequence is TGTGCCAGCAGTTGGGGGGTCTCCTACAATGAGCAGTTCTTC. The encoded protein is CASSWGVSYNEQFF. Combining the CDR3 with reference TRBV28 and TRBJ2-1 gives the whole variable domain DVKVTQSSRYLVKRTGEKVFLECVQDMDHENMFWYRQDPGLGLRLIYFSYDVKMKEKGDIPEGYSVSREKKERFSLILESASTNQTSMYLCASSWGVSYNEQFFGPGTRLTVL.